This paragraph reports one T cell receptor (beta chain). These data originate in a study of T cell repertoires in cytomegalovirus infection. TCRdb reanalysed the reads using MiXCR and keeps one entry per CDR3 protein. The sample lists under 850,000 distinct CDR3 sequences; less than 40% were seen once. This CDR3 comprises 16 residues. The V segment lost 7 bases and the J segment 1 base; nucleotides outside the gene matches: 12. The genes are TRBV12-3 or TRBV12-4 and TRBJ1-1, with TRBD1 identical over 7 bases. The sequence came from a human donor in good health (CMV status not recorded). Some clones in this sample may be carry-over from other donors' samples. The sample consisted of PBMCs. The CDR3, as DNA: TGTGCCAGCAATCGGAACAGGGGATTGGCGAACACTGAAGCTTTCTTT. Residues: CASNRNRGLANTEAFF.